The subject of this entry is one T cell receptor beta chain. Its specificity is not known. The sample belongs to a study of yellow fever vaccine responses in identical twins. Study-level points and caveats: Reportedly, the T cell response mounted by twins to vaccine seemed partly convergent, partly personalized.

TCRdb reprocessed the RT-PCR reads via MiXCR and lists one record per CDR3 protein. Here the sample spans 35,000 or so distinct CDR3 sequences, about three fifths being singletons. The CDR3 is 13 residues long. The V and J ends lost 5 bases and 3 bases respectively, with 7 bases between them. Per the germline V gene, CDR1 is LGHNT and CDR2 is FRNRAP. The rearrangement uses TRBV12-5 and TRBJ2-2; tentative D call: TRBD1 (6 bases). Sequences were derived from T cells from blood (PBMCs), unsorted or a sorted subset (not recorded which), sampled before or after yellow fever vaccination (not recorded which). The TCR was taken from a woman between 18 and 29 years old who received the yellow fever vaccine. This CDR3 is CASGRTDTGELFF. The CDR3 nucleotides read TGTGCTAGTGGTCGGACAGACACCGGGGAGCTGTTTTTT.